This entry lists 31 T cell receptor beta chains sequenced from one sample in a study of fetal regulatory T cell absence and autoimmunity. TCRdb's table, derived via immunoSEQ multiplex PCR, lists solely in-frame clones and lacks some. Counted here are about 95,000 clones, less than 80% occurring once; the ten biggest clones make up roughly 2%. The sample was pancreas tissue. The receptors derive from a male donor with IPEX syndrome.

This clone was seen more than once but under ten times. This chain joins TRBV2 and TRBJ2-7; no clear D. Germline CDR1 reads SNHLY; CDR2 reads FYNNEI. This CDR3 has 12 amino acids. Trimming stripped 3 bases from V and 6 bases from J, with 9 bases between. The CDR3 DNA is TGTGCCAGCAGTGAGGCCTACCCCGAGCAGTACTTC. Protein: CASSEAYPEQYF.

The gene calls are TRBV6-5 and TRBJ2-5; TRBD1 is a possible D gene (5 bases). The germline CDR1 and CDR2 sequences are MNHEY and SVGAGI. CDR3 length equals 15 residues. Trimming removed 7 bases from V and 3 bases from J, with 18 bases in between. The CDR3 sequence is CASTDVWGIEETQYF. The CDR3 nucleotides read TGTGCCAGCACCGATGTATGGGGCATTGAAGAGACCCAGTACTTC.

This clone occurred a few times. CDR3 DNA sequence: TGCAGCGGGACAGGAGGATATGGCTACACCTTC. Translated, it gives CSGTGGYGYTF. The rearrangement joins TRBV29-1 to TRBJ1-2; TRBD1 agrees at 7 bases. Germline loops: CDR1 SQVTM, CDR2 ANQGSEA. With 7 bases clipped from V and 5 bases from J, the junction kept 4 bases outside the gene matches. This CDR3 region has 11 residues.

This chain joins TRBV2 and TRBJ2-1, with 12 positions matching TRBD2. Germline values: CDR1 SNHLY, CDR2 FYNNEI. With 9 bases clipped from V and 3 bases from J, the junction kept 3 bases outside the gene matches. The CDR3 sequence is 14 residues long. The CDR3 protein is CASVTSGGYNEQFF. CDR3 sequence (DNA): TGTGCCAGTGTGACTAGCGGGGGCTACAATGAGCAGTTCTTC.

The genes are TRBV7-2 and TRBJ1-1; tentative D call: TRBD1 (5 bases). The CDR3 is 15 amino acids. CDR1 is SGHTA and CDR2 is FQGNSA in the germline V gene. The ends were cut back, 3 bases at V and 3 bases at J, with 14 bases in the middle. In nucleotides, the CDR3 is TGTGCCAGCAGCTTCAGACAGAGGATAGACACTGAAGCTTTCTTT. Its protein product is CASSFRQRIDTEAFF.

This sequence joins TRBV9 and TRBJ2-5; TRBD2 aligns across 9 bases. The junction had 4 bases not matched to a gene; V was cut back by 0 bases and J by 4 bases. The CDR3 contains 15 residues. The germline gives CDR1 SGDLS, CDR2 YYNGEE. The CDR3 sequence: CASSVGGGGGETQYF. CDR3 nucleotide sequence: TGTGCCAGCAGCGTAGGCGGCGGGGGGGGAGAGACCCAGTACTTC.

The chain links TRBV16 to TRBJ2-1, with 9 bases aligning to TRBD2. CDR3 length: 15 amino acids. V dropped 0 bases and J dropped 8; count of bases not matched to a gene: 5. CDR1 is KGHSY and CDR2 is FQNENV in the germline V gene. CDR3 loop: CASSQSQREADEQFF. As DNA, the CDR3 is TGTGCCAGCAGCCAATCCCAGCGGGAGGCGGATGAGCAGTTCTTC.

V is TRBV4-3 and J is TRBJ2-2; D is unclear. From germline, CDR1 is LGHNA and CDR2 YSLEER. This CDR3 is built from 14 residues. Deletions cut 0 bases from V and 3 bases from J, with 5 bases between. CDR3 sequence: CASSQDWDTGELFF. The CDR3 nucleotides read TGCGCCAGCAGCCAAGATTGGGACACCGGGGAGCTGTTTTTT.

The J gene is TRBJ1-5, the V gene TRBV11-3; 7 bases map to TRBD1. Germline V CDR1 and CDR2: SGHNT, YENEEA. The CDR3 is made up of 16 amino acids. V shed 5 bases, J shed 6 bases, and the junction held 13 bases outside the gene matches. The CDR3 here is CASSNLQGMVSQPQHF. CDR3 DNA sequence: TGTGCCAGCAGCAATTTACAGGGGATGGTATCTCAGCCCCAGCATTTT.

The chain employs TRBV4-1 and TRBJ2-1; maybe TRBD1 (5 bases). V lost 3 bases to trimming and J lost 5 bases, with 11 bases between them. This CDR3 is built from 14 residues. Germline assignment: CDR1 MGHRA and CDR2 YSYEKL. The CDR3 loop is CASSQQGSDNEQFF. For the CDR3, the DNA is TGCGCCAGCAGCCAGCAGGGAAGCGACAATGAGCAGTTCTTC.

In this sample, this clone turned up a few times. The V and J genes are TRBV4-1 and TRBJ1-2; D call uncertain. Trimming took 0 bases from V and 5 from J, leaving 10 bases between them. This CDR3 contains 14 residues. From germline, CDR1 is MGHRA and CDR2 YSYEKL. CDR3 region: CASSQELGSYGYTF. The CDR3 DNA follows: TGCGCCAGCAGCCAAGAATTAGGGAGTTATGGCTACACCTTC.

V and J are TRBV25-1 and TRBJ2-3; tentatively, D is TRBD1 (5 bases). V was trimmed by 2 bases and J by 2 bases, leaving 8 bases between them. CDR1 is MGHDK, CDR2 SYGVNS, per germline. The CDR3 is made up of 14 amino acids. As DNA, the CDR3 is TGTGCCAGCAGTGAACAGGGATACACAGATACGCAGTATTTT. Its protein product is CASSEQGYTDTQYF.

This clone has a handful of counts. J is TRBJ2-3 and V is TRBV19; D not certain. V shed 3 bases and J shed 7 bases, with 8 bases lying between them. Germline CDR1 reads LNHDA; CDR2 reads SQIVND (reference sequence). The CDR3 is 12 amino acids. CDR3 sequence (DNA): TGTGCCAGTAGTATTGTGGGCAATACGCAGTATTTT. It codes for CASSIVGNTQYF.

V usage is TRBV6-5 and J usage is TRBJ2-3; the D gene is possibly TRBD2 (7 bases). Per germline, CDR1 MNHEY and CDR2 SVGAGI. V was clipped by 6 bases and J by 9 bases, with 16 bases between them. The CDR3 runs 13 residues. The CDR3 sequence: CASSRRRGGTQYF. CDR3 coding DNA: TGTGCCAGCAGCAGGAGGAGGGGGGGCACGCAGTATTTT.

The CDR3 loop is CASSSGGETQYF. CDR3 DNA sequence: TGTGCCAGCAGTTCAGGGGGCGAGACCCAGTACTTC. The chain combines TRBV27 with TRBJ2-5; 8 bases align to TRBD1. This CDR3 contains 12 residues. Unmatched junction bases numbered 0, after V lost 4 bases and J lost 5 bases. From germline, CDR1 is MNHEY and CDR2 SMNVEV (reference sequence).

The chain carries TRBV5-1 and TRBJ2-4; maybe TRBD2 (6 bases). The V and J ends lost 5 bases and 3 bases respectively, with 18 bases between them. Germline CDR1 is SGHRS and CDR2 is YFSETQ. This CDR3 spans 16 amino acids. CDR3 sequence: CASREVDGRGKNIQYF. The CDR3 DNA reads as TGCGCCAGCAGGGAGGTAGACGGGCGGGGCAAAAACATTCAGTACTTC.

This clone occurred a few times. The chain carries TRBV13 and TRBJ2-2; no firm D call. Germline V CDR1 and CDR2: PRHDT, FYEKMQ (reference sequence). The germline V and J ends were trimmed by 1 base and 2 bases, with 2 bases remaining between them. This CDR3 has 13 residues. In DNA form, the CDR3 reads TGTGCCAGCAGCTTAGAAAACACCGGGGAGCTGTTTTTT. It translates to CASSLENTGELFF. Looking up the rest from reference TRBV13 and TRBJ2-2 gives the full variable domain: AAGVIQSPRHLIKEKRETATLKCYPIPRHDTVYWYQQGPGQDPQFLISFYEKMQSDKGSIPDRFSAQQFSDYHSELNMSSLELGDSALYFCASSLENTGELFFGEGSRLTVL.

The CDR3 is CASNPLPRGGGQVSTEETQYF. The CDR3 nucleotides read TGTGCCAGCAATCCCCTACCGCGGGGAGGGGGGCAGGTCTCCACTGAAGAGACCCAGTACTTC. The chain recombines TRBV6-9 with TRBJ2-5; maybe TRBD2 (7 bases). CDR3 length: 21 amino acids. Germline-derived CDR1 and CDR2 are MNHGY and SVAAGI. V was clipped by 7 bases and J by 3 bases, with 36 bases between them.

The chain uses TRBV20-1 and TRBJ2-1; D is unclear. V lost 3 bases and J lost 5, with 5 bases in between. This CDR3 region has 11 residues. Germline V gives CDR1 DFQATT, CDR2 SNEGSKA (reference sequence). CDR3 in amino acids: CSASYNNEQFF. Here the CDR3 DNA reads TGCAGTGCTAGTTATAACAATGAGCAGTTCTTC.

J is TRBJ2-5 and V is TRBV29-1; TRBD2 matches at 10 bases. The germline CDR1 and CDR2 sequences are SQVTM and ANQGSEA. The CDR3 is made up of 15 amino acids. V was pared by 6 bases and J by 1 base, with 8 bases of the junction left unmatched. CDR3 nucleotides: TGCAGCGTCTACTTCGAGCGGGGGGGCCAAGAGACCCAGTACTTC. It is translated as CSVYFERGGQETQYF. The full variable domain, rest sourced from reference TRBV29-1 and TRBJ2-5, is SAVISQKPSRDICQRGTSLTIQCQVDSQVTMMFWYRQQPGQSLTLIATANQGSEATYESGFVIDKFPISRPNLTFSTLTVSNMSPEDSSIYLCSVYFERGGQETQYFGPGTRLLVL.

CDR3 sequence (DNA): TGTGCCAGCAGCTTAATTGGGACAGGGAATGAAAAACTGTTTTTT. Protein sequence: CASSLIGTGNEKLFF. The chain links TRBV7-9 to TRBJ1-4; 9 positions agree with TRBD1. The germline V gene has CDR1 SEHNR and CDR2 FQNEAQ (reference sequence). This CDR3 comprises 15 residues. With 2 bases clipped from V and 5 bases from J, the junction kept 3 bases outside the gene matches.

The gene calls are TRBV7-9 and TRBJ2-1; TRBD2 might be the D (6 bases). This CDR3 region has 17 residues. CDR1 SEHNR and CDR2 FQNEAQ come from the germline V gene (reference sequence). Trimming stripped 1 base from V and 6 bases from J, with 19 bases between. CDR3 coding DNA: TGTGCCAGCAGCTTAGATGAGTACGGGGGATGGTCCAATGAGCAGTTCTTC. It specifies CASSLDEYGGWSNEQFF.

The chain has TRBV9 and TRBJ2-7, with 9 bases that match TRBD1. CDR1 is SGDLS, CDR2 YYNGEE, per germline. The junction had 5 bases not matched to a gene; V was cut back by 4 bases and J by 3 bases. The CDR3 has 14 residues. CDR3 in amino acids: CASSSRDRDYEQYF. CDR3 DNA sequence: TGTGCCAGCAGCAGCCGGGACAGGGACTACGAGCAGTACTTC.

J is TRBJ2-3 and V is TRBV27; D is perhaps TRBD2 (5 bases). V was cut by 2 bases and J by 4 bases, with 13 bases left in between. The V gene's germline CDR1 is MNHEY and CDR2 SMNVEV (reference sequence). CDR3 size: 15 residues. The CDR3 sequence: CASSLIPGAADTQYF. The CDR3 DNA sequence: TGTGCCAGCAGTTTAATCCCAGGAGCGGCAGATACGCAGTATTTT.

The chain combines TRBV6-5 with TRBJ2-1; TRBD1 matches 11 bases. The CDR3 extends over 14 amino acids. Trimming removed 4 bases from V and 4 bases from J; junction bases left unmatched: 0. CDR1 is MNHEY and CDR2 is SVGAGI in the germline V gene. In nucleotides, the CDR3 is TGTGCCAGCAGTTGGGACAGGGGGTACAATGAGCAGTTCTTC. As protein: CASSWDRGYNEQFF.

This clone was detected once. The chain links TRBV27 to TRBJ1-1; D gene ambiguous. CDR1 is MNHEY and CDR2 is SMNVEV in the germline V gene (reference sequence). The CDR3 spans 13 residues. V was cut by 1 base and J by 2 bases, with 5 bases left in between. The CDR3 loop is CASSLFANTEAFF. The CDR3 region has the DNA TGTGCCAGCAGTTTATTTGCAAACACTGAAGCTTTCTTT.

The chain couples TRBV5-1 to TRBJ1-3; weak D call: TRBD1 (5 bases). V was clipped by 4 bases and J by 0 bases, with 8 bases between them. Germline loops: CDR1 SGHRS, CDR2 YFSETQ. CDR3 size: 14 residues. The CDR3 here is CASSPGHSGNTIYF. CDR3 coding DNA: TGCGCCAGCAGCCCTGGACACTCTGGAAACACCATATATTTT.

The chain combines TRBV19 with TRBJ2-3; 11 bases match TRBD2. V shed 3 bases, J shed 4 bases, and the junction held 27 bases outside the gene matches. Germline assignment: CDR1 LNHDA and CDR2 SQIVND (reference sequence). The CDR3 totals 23 residues. CDR3 sequence (DNA): TGTGCCAGTAGTATCGGCAGGGGGCTTCAGTCTACTAGCGGGAGAATTAGGGCAGATACGCAGTATTTT. It yields the protein CASSIGRGLQSTSGRIRADTQYF.

The chain carries TRBV6-6 and TRBJ2-4, with TRBD1 matching 8 bases. The CDR3 has 13 amino acids. The junction had 7 bases not matched to a gene; V was cut back by 6 bases and J by 9 bases. In germline, CDR1 is MNHNY, CDR2 SVGAGI (reference sequence). CDR3 loop: CASSGQGRSIQYF. The CDR3 nucleotides are TGTGCCAGCAGCGGACAGGGAAGGAGCATTCAGTACTTC.

This clone has a handful of counts. This chain uses TRBV6-5 with TRBJ2-5; 10 positions match TRBD2. Trimming cost V 8 bases and J 6 bases; bases outside gene matches: 6. CDR3 length: 13 residues. Germline CDR1 MNHEY, CDR2 SVGAGI. For the CDR3, the DNA is TGTGCCAGCTCTAGCGGGAGCGGACAGACCCAGTACTTC. It is translated as CASSSGSGQTQYF.

The chain has TRBV25-1 and TRBJ2-1; 7 bases match TRBD2. CDR1 is MGHDK and CDR2 is SYGVNS in the germline V gene. The CDR3 loop spans 17 amino acids. The J segment lost 9 bases and the V segment lost 0 bases, leaving 14 bases of the junction unmatched. For the CDR3, the DNA is TGTGCCAGCAGTGAATACTTCCTAACGGGAGGCTTTTCTGAGCAGTTCTTC. Its translation: CASSEYFLTGGFSEQFF. The entire variable domain, with the rest obtained from reference TRBV25-1 and TRBJ2-1, is as follows: EADIYQTPRYLVIGTGKKITLECSQTMGHDKMYWYQQDPGMELHLIHYSYGVNSTEKGDLSSESTVSRIRTEHFPLTLESARPSHTSQYLCASSEYFLTGGFSEQFFGPGTRLTVL.